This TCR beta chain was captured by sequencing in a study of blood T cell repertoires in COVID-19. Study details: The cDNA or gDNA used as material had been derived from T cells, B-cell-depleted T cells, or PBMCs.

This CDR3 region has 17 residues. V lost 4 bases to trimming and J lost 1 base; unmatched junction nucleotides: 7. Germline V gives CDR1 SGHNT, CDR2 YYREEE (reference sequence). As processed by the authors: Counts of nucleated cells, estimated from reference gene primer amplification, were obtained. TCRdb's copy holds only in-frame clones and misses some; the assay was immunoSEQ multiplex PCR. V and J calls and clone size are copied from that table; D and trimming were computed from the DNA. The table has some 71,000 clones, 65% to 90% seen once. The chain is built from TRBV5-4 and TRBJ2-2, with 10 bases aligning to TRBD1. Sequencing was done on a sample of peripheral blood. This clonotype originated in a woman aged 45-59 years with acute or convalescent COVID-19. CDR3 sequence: CASSPPGQGLNTGELFF. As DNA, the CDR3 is TGTGCCAGCAGCCCCCCGGGACAGGGGCTGAACACCGGGGAGCTGTTTTTT.